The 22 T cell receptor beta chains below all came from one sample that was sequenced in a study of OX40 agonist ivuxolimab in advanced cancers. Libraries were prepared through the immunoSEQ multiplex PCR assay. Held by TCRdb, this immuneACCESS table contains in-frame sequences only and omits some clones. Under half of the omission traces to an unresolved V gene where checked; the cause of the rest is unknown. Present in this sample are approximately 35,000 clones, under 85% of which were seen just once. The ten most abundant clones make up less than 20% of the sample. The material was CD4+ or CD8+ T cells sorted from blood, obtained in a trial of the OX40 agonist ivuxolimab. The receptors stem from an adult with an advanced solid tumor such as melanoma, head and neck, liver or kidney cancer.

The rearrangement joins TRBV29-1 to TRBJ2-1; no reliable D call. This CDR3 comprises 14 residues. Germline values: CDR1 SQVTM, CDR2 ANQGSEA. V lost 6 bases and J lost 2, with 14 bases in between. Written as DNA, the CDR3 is TGCAGCGTCGTTGACATGTTTACCTACAATGAGCAGTTCTTC. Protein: CSVVDMFTYNEQFF.

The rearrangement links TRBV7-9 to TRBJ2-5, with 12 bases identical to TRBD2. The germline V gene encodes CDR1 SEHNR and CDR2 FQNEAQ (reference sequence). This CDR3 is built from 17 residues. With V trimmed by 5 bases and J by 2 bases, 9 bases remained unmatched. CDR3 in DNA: TGTGCCAGCAGCCTATTGGACGGACTAGCGGGACAAGAGACCCAGTACTTC. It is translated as CASSLLDGLAGQETQYF. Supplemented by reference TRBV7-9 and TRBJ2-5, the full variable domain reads DTGVSQNPRHKITKRGQNVTFRCDPISEHNRLYWYRQTLGQGPEFLTYFQNEAQLEKSRLLSDRFSAERPKGSFSTLEIQRTEQGDSAMYLCASSLLDGLAGQETQYFGPGTRLLVL.

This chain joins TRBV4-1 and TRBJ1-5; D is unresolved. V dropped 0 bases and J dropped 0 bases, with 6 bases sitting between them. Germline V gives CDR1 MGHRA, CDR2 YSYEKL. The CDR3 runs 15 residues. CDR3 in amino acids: CASSQETHSNQPQHF. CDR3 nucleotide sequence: TGCGCCAGCAGCCAAGAGACACATAGCAATCAGCCCCAGCATTTT.

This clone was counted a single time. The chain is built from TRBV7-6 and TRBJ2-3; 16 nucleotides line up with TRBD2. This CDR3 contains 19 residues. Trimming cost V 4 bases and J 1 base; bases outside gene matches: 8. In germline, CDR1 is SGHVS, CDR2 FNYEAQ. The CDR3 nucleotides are TGTGCCAGCAGCTATGATCCCGGGACTAGCGGGGGGGGCACAGATACGCAGTATTTT. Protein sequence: CASSYDPGTSGGGTDTQYF.

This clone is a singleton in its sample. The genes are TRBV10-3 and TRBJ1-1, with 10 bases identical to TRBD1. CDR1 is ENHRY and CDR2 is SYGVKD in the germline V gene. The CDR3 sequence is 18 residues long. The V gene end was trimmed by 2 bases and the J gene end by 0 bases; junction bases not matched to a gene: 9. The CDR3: CAISEGRDRGGMNTEAFF. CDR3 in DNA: TGTGCCATCAGTGAGGGAAGGGACAGGGGAGGGATGAACACTGAAGCTTTCTTT.

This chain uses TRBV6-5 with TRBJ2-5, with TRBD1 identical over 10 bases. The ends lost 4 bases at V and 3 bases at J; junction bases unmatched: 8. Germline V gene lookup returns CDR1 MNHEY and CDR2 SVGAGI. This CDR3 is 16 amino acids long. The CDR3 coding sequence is TGTGCCAGCAGTTCACCATGGACAGGGGGGAAAGAGACCCAGTACTTC. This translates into CASSSPWTGGKETQYF.

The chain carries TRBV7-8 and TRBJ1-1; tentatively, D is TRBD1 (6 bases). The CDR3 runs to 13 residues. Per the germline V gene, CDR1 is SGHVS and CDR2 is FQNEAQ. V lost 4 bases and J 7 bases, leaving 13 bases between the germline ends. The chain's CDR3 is CASSSRGLDEAFF. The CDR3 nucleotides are TGTGCCAGCAGCTCACGGGGGCTTGATGAAGCTTTCTTT.

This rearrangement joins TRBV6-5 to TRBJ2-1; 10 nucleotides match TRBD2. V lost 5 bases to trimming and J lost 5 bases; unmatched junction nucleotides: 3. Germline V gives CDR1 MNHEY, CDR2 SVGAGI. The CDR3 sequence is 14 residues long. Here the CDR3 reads CASSAGLADNEQFF. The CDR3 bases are TGTGCCAGCAGTGCCGGACTAGCGGACAATGAGCAGTTCTTC.

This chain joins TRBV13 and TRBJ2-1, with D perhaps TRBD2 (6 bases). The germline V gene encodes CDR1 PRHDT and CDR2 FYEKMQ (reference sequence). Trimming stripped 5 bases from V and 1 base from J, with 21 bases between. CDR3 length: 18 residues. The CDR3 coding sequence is TGTGCCAGCAGCGGCGGGGCCCTCCCTCCCGTTTCCTACAATGAGCAGTTCTTC. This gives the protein CASSGGALPPVSYNEQFF.

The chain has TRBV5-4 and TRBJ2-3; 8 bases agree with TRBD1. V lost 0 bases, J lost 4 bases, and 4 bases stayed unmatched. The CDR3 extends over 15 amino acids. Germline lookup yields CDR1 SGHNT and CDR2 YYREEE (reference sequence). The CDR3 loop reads CASSLAGGLPDTQYF. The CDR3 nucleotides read TGTGCCAGCAGCTTGGCAGGGGGCTTACCAGATACGCAGTATTTT.

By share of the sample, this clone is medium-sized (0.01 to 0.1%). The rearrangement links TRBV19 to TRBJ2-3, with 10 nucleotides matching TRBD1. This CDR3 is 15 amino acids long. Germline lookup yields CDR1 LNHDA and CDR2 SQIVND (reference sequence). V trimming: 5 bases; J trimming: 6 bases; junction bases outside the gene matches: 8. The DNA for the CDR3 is TGTGCCAGTAGTTCCGGACAGGGGGTATTCGATACGCAGTATTTT. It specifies CASSSGQGVFDTQYF.

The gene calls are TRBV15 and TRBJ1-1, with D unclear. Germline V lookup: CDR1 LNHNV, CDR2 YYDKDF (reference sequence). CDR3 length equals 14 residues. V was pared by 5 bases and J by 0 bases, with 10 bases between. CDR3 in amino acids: CATSREPMNTEAFF. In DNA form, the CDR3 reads TGTGCCACCAGCCGGGAGCCCATGAACACTGAAGCTTTCTTT.

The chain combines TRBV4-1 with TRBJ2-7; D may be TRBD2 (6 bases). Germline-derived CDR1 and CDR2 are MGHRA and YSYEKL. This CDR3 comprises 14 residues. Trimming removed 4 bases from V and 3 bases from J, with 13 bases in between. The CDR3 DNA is TGCGCCAGCAGCCGGAAATGGGGGGACTACGAGCAGTACTTC. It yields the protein CASSRKWGDYEQYF.

CDR3 nucleotides: TGTGCCAGCAGCTTGGGCTGGGAGGGGCAGGTTCAGCCCCAGCATTTT. This sequence encodes CASSLGWEGQVQPQHF. The chain recombines TRBV5-5 with TRBJ1-5; weak D call: TRBD1 (5 bases). The CDR3 contains 16 residues. Per germline, CDR1 SGHKS and CDR2 YYEKEE (reference sequence). Trimming removed 0 bases from V and 6 bases from J, with 16 bases in between.

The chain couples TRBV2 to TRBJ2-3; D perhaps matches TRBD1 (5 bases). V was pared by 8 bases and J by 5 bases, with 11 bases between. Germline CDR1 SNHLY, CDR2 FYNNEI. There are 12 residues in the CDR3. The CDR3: CASSGAIDTQYF. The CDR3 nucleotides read TGTGCCAGCTCTGGGGCCATAGATACGCAGTATTTT.

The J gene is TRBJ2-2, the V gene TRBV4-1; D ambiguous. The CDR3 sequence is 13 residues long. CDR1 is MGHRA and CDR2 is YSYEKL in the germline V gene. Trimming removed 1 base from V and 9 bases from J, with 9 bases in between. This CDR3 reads CASSQVLSRELFF. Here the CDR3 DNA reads TGCGCCAGCAGCCAAGTACTCAGCAGGGAGCTGTTTTTT.

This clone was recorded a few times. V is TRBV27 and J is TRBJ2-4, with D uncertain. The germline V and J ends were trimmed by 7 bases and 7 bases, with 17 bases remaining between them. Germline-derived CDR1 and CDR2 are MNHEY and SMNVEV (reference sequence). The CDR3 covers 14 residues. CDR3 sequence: CASNRVRVPNIQYF. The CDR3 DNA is TGTGCCAGCAATCGGGTGCGAGTACCTAACATTCAGTACTTC.

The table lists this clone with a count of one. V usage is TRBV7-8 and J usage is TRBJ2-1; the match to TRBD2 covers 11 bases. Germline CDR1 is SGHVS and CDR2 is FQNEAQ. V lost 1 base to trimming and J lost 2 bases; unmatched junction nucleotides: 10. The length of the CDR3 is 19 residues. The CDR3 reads CASSLVPPASGRPYNEQFF. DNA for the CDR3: TGTGCCAGCAGCTTAGTGCCCCCTGCTAGCGGGAGGCCCTACAATGAGCAGTTCTTC.

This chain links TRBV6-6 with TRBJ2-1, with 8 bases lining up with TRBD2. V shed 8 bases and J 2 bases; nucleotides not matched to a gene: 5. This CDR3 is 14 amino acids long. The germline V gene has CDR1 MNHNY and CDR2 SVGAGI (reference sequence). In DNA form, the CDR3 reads TGTGCCAGCCACAGCGGGAGTACCTACAATGAGCAGTTCTTC. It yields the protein CASHSGSTYNEQFF.

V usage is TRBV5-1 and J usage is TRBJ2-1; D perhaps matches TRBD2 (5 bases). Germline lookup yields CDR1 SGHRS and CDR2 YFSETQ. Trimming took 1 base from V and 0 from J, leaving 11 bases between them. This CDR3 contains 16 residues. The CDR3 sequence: CASSLFPRDSYNEQFF. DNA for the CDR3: TGCGCCAGCAGCTTGTTTCCCCGGGACTCCTACAATGAGCAGTTCTTC.

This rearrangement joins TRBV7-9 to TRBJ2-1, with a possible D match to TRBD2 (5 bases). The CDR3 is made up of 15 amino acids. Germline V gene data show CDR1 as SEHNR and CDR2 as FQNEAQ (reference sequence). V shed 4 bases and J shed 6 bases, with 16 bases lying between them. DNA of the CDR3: TGTGCCAGCAGCTCCCCTCTCGGGATAGGCAATGAGCAGTTCTTC. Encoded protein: CASSSPLGIGNEQFF.

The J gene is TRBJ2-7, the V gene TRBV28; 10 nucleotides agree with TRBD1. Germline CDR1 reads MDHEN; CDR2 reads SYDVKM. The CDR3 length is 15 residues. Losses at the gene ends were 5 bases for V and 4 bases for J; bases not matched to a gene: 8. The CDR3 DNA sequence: TGTGCCAGCAGTATCGGGACAGGGGATAGGTACGAGCAGTACTTC. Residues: CASSIGTGDRYEQYF.